These T cell receptor beta chains were read from a single sample in a study of blood T cell repertoires in COVID-19. The protocol was immunoSEQ multiplex PCR, while the TCRdb copy is restricted to in-frame clones and leaves out a portion. The table includes under 300,000 clones, 80% to 90% detected once. Sequenced sample: peripheral blood. Receptors originate from a woman in her seventies with acute or convalescent COVID-19. Both conserved end residues are part of each CDR3. The order of the fields is V gene, clone size, J gene, D gene, CDR3 protein, CDR3 DNA. The D gene is left open where the match is weak. Expanded clones get a size class; other rows say once, few or many, or leave the size out.

>TRBV7-2|once|TRBJ2-1|TRBD1
CASSSDRGDEQFF
TGTGCCAGCAGCTCGGACAGGGGTGATGAGCAGTTCTTC
>TRBV15|few|TRBJ1-5|NA
CATSPLGEQPQHF
TGTGCCACCAGCCCCCTTGGAGAGCAGCCCCAGCATTTT
>TRBV5-6|NA|TRBJ1-2|TRBD1
CASSLARGTGGYTF
TGTGCCAGCAGCTTGGCCAGAGGGACAGGTGGCTACACCTTC
>TRBV12-3/TRBV12-4|NA|TRBJ2-7|TRBD1
CASTQTGPYEQYF
TGTGCCAGCACCCAGACAGGGCCCTACGAGCAGTACTTC
>TRBV10-1|NA|TRBJ1-2|NA
CASSEYRAYGYTF
TGCGCCAGCAGTGAGTACAGGGCCTATGGCTACACCTTC
>TRBV28|few|TRBJ2-2|NA
CASSLLGTANTGELFF
TGTGCCAGCAGTTTATTGGGCACCGCGAACACCGGGGAGCTGTTTTTT
>TRBV10-3|NA|TRBJ1-5|NA
CAIGKGGNQPQHF
TGTGCCATCGGGAAAGGGGGTAACCAGCCCCAGCATTTT
>TRBV3-1/TRBV3-2|NA|TRBJ1-5|TRBD1
CASSYTGVQPQHF
TGTGCCAGCAGCTACACAGGGGTCCAGCCCCAGCATTTT
>TRBV6-1|NA|TRBJ2-5|NA
CASNEGGGMQETQYF
TGTGCCAGCAATGAAGGAGGAGGGATGCAAGAGACCCAGTACTTC
>TRBV6-5|NA|TRBJ1-2|NA
CASSFGPEGNYGYTF
TGTGCCAGCAGTTTCGGGCCCGAGGGAAACTATGGCTACACCTTC
>TRBV20-1|NA|TRBJ1-5|TRBD1
CSAPGDSRQHF
TGCAGTGCCCCGGGGGACAGCCGCCAGCATTTT
>TRBV7-6|NA|TRBJ1-1|TRBD1
CASSLQQGIAGAFF
TGTGCCAGCAGCCTTCAACAGGGGATTGCAGGCGCTTTCTTT
>TRBV14|NA|TRBJ2-1|TRBD2
CASSHQLAGGSEQFF
TGTGCCAGCAGCCATCAACTAGCGGGGGGATCTGAGCAGTTCTTC
>TRBV2|NA|TRBJ2-7|TRBD1
CASSGGTGSKQYF
TGTGCCAGCAGTGGGGGGACAGGGAGCAAGCAGTACTTC
>TRBV3-1/TRBV3-2|NA|TRBJ1-2|NA
CASSRGGKGRGYTF
TGTGCCAGCAGCCGGGGGGGCAAAGGACGGGGCTACACCTTC
>TRBV5-4|NA|TRBJ2-1|TRBD2
CASSDGLAGTLGDNEQFF
TGTGCCAGCAGCGATGGACTAGCGGGGACACTCGGGGACAATGAGCAGTTCTTC
>TRBV18|NA|TRBJ2-7|NA
CASSFEVRREQYF
TGTGCCAGCTCCTTCGAGGTCCGGCGGGAGCAGTACTTC
>TRBV7-3|NA|TRBJ2-3|NA
CASSLLGPTDTQYF
TGTGCCAGCAGCTTACTAGGCCCCACAGATACGCAGTATTTT
>TRBV18|NA|TRBJ2-1|NA
CASSPPGYNEQFF
TGTGCCAGCTCACCGCCGGGGTACAATGAGCAGTTCTTC
>TRBV18|few|TRBJ1-1|TRBD1
CASSIIARSQGQARGTEAFF
TGTGCCAGCTCAATCATTGCAAGGTCACAGGGGCAGGCCAGAGGCACTGAAGCTTTCTTT
>TRBV15|NA|TRBJ2-3|NA
CATRLSLEGRGASTDTQYF
TGTGCCACCAGACTCAGCCTAGAAGGCCGGGGGGCAAGCACAGATACGCAGTATTTT
>TRBV3-1/TRBV3-2|NA|TRBJ1-3|TRBD1
CASTGQGISGNTIYF
TGTGCCAGCACCGGACAGGGTATCTCTGGAAACACCATATATTTT
>TRBV21-1|NA|TRBJ1-2|NA
CASSKDRVNYGYTF
TGTGCCAGCAGCAAGGACAGGGTTAACTATGGCTACACCTTC
>TRBV19|NA|TRBJ1-5|TRBD1
CASTTGYQPQHF
TGTGCCAGTACGACAGGGTATCAGCCCCAGCATTTT
>TRBV11-2|NA|TRBJ1-6|TRBD1
CASSLGPTGQGNSPLHF
TGTGCCAGCAGCTTAGGGCCAACGGGACAGGGTAATTCACCCCTCCACTTT
>TRBV5-4|NA|TRBJ2-3|NA
CASSLQGDTQYF
TGTGCCAGCAGCTTGCAGGGAGATACGCAGTATTTT
>TRBV27|NA|TRBJ1-6|NA
CASYSSAGRIRNSPLHF
TGTGCCAGCTATTCATCAGCAGGGCGCATTCGTAATTCACCCCTCCACTTT
>TRBV2|NA|TRBJ2-5|TRBD1
CASSDPTTGGGTQYF
TGTGCCAGCAGTGACCCCACTACAGGGGGCGGGACCCAGTACTTC
>TRBV7-9|NA|TRBJ1-3|NA
CASSSGGAVTGNTIYF
TGTGCCAGCAGCTCCGGAGGGGCGGTGACTGGAAACACCATATATTTT
>TRBV7-5|once|TRBJ2-7|NA
CARSLKGQGVGDPWEQYF
TGTGCCAGAAGCTTAAAAGGACAGGGGGTGGGGGACCCCTGGGAGCAGTACTTC
>TRBV3-1/TRBV3-2|NA|TRBJ1-5|NA
CASSQLNQPQHF
TGTGCCAGCAGCCAACTCAATCAGCCCCAGCATTTT
>TRBV12-5|NA|TRBJ2-1|NA
CASGLDAGGGESFF
TGTGCTAGTGGTTTGGACGCCGGTGGGGGCGAAAGTTTCTTC
>TRBV6-5|NA|TRBJ1-2|TRBD1
CASSGTGDGYTF
TGTGCCAGCAGCGGGACAGGGGATGGCTACACCTTC
>TRBV27|NA|TRBJ2-1|NA
CASNQDGGYNEQFF
TGTGCCAGCAATCAGGACGGAGGATACAATGAGCAGTTCTTC
>TRBV3-1/TRBV3-2|NA|TRBJ1-1|NA
CASSTLGTGDTEAFF
TGTGCCAGCAGTACCCTGGGGACGGGGGACACTGAAGCTTTCTTT
>TRBV7-8|NA|TRBJ2-7|NA
CASSWGGRTGAMDYEQYF
TGTGCCAGCAGCTGGGGGGGCAGGACGGGCGCTATGGACTACGAGCAGTACTTC
>TRBV18|NA|TRBJ1-1|NA
CASSPLGAGNTEAFF
TGTGCCAGCTCACCCCTAGGGGCAGGTAACACTGAAGCTTTCTTT
>TRBV11-3|NA|TRBJ2-1|NA
CASSSGGPGDLQFF
TGTGCCAGCAGCTCAGGGGGGCCCGGTGATTTGCAGTTCTTC
>TRBV24-1|NA|TRBJ2-3|TRBD2
CATSDSIAGDTDTQYF
TGTGCCACCAGTGATTCTATAGCGGGGGACACAGATACGCAGTATTTT
>TRBV5-6|NA|TRBJ1-5|TRBD1
CASSSYDRGDQPQHF
TGTGCCAGCAGCTCGTACGACAGGGGTGACCAGCCCCAGCATTTT
>TRBV18|few|TRBJ2-3|TRBD2
CASSPSGGDTQYF
TGTGCCAGCTCACCGAGCGGGGGAGATACGCAGTATTTT
>TRBV3-1/TRBV3-2|NA|TRBJ2-1|TRBD1
CASTPRQGKNEQFF
TGTGCCAGCACCCCAAGACAGGGGAAAAATGAGCAGTTCTTC
>TRBV6-6|few|TRBJ1-2|TRBD1
CASSYSDRGVYGYTF
TGTGCCAGCAGTTACTCGGACAGGGGCGTCTATGGCTACACCTTC
>TRBV7-3|NA|TRBJ1-6|NA
CASSRGTDNSPLHF
TGTGCCTCCAGCCGGGGAACTGATAATTCACCCCTCCACTTT
>TRBV10-3|once|TRBJ2-7|NA
CAISDRGPLEQYF
TGTGCCATCAGTGACAGGGGCCCCCTCGAGCAGTACTTC
>TRBV5-1|NA|TRBJ1-1|NA
CASSVRGLNTEAFF
TGCGCCAGCAGCGTACGAGGATTAAACACTGAAGCTTTCTTT
>TRBV11-2|NA|TRBJ2-3|TRBD1
CASSLTGVADTQYF
TGTGCCAGCAGCTTGACAGGGGTGGCAGATACGCAGTATTTT